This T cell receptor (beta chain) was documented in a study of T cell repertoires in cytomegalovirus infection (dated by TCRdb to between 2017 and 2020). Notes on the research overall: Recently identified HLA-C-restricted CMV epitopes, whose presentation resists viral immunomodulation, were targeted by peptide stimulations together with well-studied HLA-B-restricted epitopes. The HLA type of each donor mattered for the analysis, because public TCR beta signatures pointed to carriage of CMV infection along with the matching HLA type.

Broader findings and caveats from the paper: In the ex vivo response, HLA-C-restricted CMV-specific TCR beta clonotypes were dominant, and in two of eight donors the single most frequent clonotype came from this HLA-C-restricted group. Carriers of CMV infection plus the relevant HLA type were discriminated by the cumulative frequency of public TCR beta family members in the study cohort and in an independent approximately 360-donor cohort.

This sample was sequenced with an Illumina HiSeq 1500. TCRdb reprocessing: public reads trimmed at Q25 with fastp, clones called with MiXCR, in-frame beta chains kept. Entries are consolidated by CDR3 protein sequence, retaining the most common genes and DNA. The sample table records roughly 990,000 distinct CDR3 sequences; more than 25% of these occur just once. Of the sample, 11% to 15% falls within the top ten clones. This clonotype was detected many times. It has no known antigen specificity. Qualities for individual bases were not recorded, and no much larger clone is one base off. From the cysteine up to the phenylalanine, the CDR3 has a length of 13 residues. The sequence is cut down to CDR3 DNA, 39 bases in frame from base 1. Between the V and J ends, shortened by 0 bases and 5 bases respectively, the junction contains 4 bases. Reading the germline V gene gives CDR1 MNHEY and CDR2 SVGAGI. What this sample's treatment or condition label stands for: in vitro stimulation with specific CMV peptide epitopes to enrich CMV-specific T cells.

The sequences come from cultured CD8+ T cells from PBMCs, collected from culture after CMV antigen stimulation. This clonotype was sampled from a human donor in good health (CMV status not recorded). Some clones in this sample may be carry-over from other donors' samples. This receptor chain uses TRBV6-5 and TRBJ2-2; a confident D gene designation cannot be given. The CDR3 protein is CASSYSSTGELFF. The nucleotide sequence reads TGTGCCAGCAGTTACTCGAGTACCGGGGAGCTGTTTTTT.